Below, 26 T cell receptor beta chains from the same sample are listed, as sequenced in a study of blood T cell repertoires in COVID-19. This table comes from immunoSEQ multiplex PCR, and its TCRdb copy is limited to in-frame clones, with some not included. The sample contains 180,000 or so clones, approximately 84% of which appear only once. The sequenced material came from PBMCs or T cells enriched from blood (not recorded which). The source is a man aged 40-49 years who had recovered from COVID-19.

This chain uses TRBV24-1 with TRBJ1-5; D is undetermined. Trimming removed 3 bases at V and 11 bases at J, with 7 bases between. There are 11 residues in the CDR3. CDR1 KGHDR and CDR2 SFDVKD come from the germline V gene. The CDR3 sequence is CATSDDTSQHF. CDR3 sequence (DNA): TGTGCCACCAGTGATGACACGTCCCAGCATTTT.

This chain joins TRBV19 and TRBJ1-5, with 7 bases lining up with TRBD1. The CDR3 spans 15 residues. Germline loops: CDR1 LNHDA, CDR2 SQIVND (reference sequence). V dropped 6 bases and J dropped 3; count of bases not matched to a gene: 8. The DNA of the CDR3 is TGTGCCAGTAGACCAACAGGGGTAGTCAATCAGCCCCAGCATTTT. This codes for CASRPTGVVNQPQHF.

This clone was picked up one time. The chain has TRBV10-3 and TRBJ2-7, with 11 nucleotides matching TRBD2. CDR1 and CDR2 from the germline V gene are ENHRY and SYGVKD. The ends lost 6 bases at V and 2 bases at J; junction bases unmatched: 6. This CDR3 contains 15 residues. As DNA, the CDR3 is TGTGCCATCAGACAACTAGCGGGGGATGCCTACGAGCAGTACTTC. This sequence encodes CAIRQLAGDAYEQYF.

The CDR3 loop is CASSYSGGRAKNIQYF. Written as DNA, the CDR3 is TGTGCCAGCAGTTACAGCGGGGGGAGAGCCAAAAACATTCAGTACTTC. The chain links TRBV6-5 to TRBJ2-4, with 9 bases fitting TRBD2. V trimming: 2 bases; J trimming: 0 bases; junction bases outside the gene matches: 2. In germline, CDR1 is MNHEY, CDR2 SVGAGI. The CDR3 extends over 16 amino acids.

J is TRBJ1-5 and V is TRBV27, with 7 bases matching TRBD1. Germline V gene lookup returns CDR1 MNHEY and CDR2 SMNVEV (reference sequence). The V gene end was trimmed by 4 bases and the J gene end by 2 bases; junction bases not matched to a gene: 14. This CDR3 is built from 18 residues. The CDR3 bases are TGTGCCAGCAGTTCGTCCAGGTCGCGCAGGGGGGGCAATCAGCCCCAGCATTTT. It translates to CASSSSRSRRGGNQPQHF.

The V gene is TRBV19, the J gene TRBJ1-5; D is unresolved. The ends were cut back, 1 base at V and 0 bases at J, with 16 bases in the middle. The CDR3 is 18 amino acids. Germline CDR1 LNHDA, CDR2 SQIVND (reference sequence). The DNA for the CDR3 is TGTGCCAGTAGTATAGCCTTCCCGGGTCTCCGTAGCAATCAGCCCCAGCATTTT. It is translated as CASSIAFPGLRSNQPQHF.

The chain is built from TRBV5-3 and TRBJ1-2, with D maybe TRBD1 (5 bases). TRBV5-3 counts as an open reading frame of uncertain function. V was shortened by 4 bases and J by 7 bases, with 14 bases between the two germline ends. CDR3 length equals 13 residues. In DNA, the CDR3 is TGTGCCAGAAGCACGGGACTCGTTTGTGGCTACACCTTC. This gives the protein CARSTGLVCGYTF.

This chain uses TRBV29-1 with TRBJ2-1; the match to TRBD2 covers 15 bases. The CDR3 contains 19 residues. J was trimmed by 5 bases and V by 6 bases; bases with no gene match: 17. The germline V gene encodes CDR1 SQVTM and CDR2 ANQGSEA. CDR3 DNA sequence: TGCAGCGTCCCTCCCCCCGGACTAGCGGGGGGGCTTTACGACAATGAGCAGTTCTTC. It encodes CSVPPPGLAGGLYDNEQFF.

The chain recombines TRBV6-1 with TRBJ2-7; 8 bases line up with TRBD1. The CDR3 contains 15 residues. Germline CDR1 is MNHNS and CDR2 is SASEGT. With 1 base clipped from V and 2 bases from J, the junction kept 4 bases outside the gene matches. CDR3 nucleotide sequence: TGTGCCAGCAGTGAAGTGCAGGGGGCGGCCTACGAGCAGTACTTC. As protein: CASSEVQGAAYEQYF.

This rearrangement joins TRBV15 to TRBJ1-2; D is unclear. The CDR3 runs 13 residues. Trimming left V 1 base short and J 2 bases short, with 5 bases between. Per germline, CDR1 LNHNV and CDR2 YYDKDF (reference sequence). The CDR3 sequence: CATSRGANYGYTF. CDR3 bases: TGTGCCACCAGCAGAGGTGCGAACTATGGCTACACCTTC. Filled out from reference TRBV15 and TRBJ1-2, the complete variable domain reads DAMVIQNPRYQVTQFGKPVTLSCSQTLNHNVMYWYQQKSSQAPKLLFHYYDKDFNNEADTPDNFQSRRPNTSFCFLDIRSPGLGDTAMYLCATSRGANYGYTFGSGTRLTVV.

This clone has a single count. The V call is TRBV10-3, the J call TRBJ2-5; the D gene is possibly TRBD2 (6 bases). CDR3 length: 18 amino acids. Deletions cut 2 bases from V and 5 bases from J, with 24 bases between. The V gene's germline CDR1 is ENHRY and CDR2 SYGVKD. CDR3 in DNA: TGTGCCATCAGTGAGGGTAGCGGCGGTGTAGAATTGTGGGAGACCCAGTACTTC. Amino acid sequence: CAISEGSGGVELWETQYF.

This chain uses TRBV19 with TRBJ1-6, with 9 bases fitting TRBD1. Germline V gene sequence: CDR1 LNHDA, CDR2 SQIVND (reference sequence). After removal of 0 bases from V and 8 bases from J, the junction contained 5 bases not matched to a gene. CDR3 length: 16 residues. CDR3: CASSIDVGQGYSPLHF. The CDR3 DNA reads TGTGCCAGTAGTATAGATGTAGGACAGGGGTATTCACCCCTCCACTTT. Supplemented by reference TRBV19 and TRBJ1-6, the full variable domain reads DGGITQSPKYLFRKEGQNVTLSCEQNLNHDAMYWYRQDPGQGLRLIYYSQIVNDFQKGDIAEGYSVSREKKESFPLTVTSAQKNPTAFYLCASSIDVGQGYSPLHFGNGTRLTVT.

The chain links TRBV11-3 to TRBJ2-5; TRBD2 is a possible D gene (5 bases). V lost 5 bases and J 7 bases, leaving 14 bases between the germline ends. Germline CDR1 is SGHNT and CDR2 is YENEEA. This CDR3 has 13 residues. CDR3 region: CASSRTRSGTQYF. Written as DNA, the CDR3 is TGTGCCAGCAGCCGGACGCGAAGCGGGACCCAGTACTTC.

The DNA of the CDR3 is TGCAGCGTAGCAAGGACAGGGCCGTACACTGAAGCTTTCTTT. Its translation: CSVARTGPYTEAFF. The genes are TRBV29-1 and TRBJ1-1; 8 nucleotides align to TRBD1. The J segment lost 3 bases and the V segment lost 6 bases, leaving 9 bases of the junction unmatched. Germline V gene lookup returns CDR1 SQVTM and CDR2 ANQGSEA. The CDR3 length is 14 residues.

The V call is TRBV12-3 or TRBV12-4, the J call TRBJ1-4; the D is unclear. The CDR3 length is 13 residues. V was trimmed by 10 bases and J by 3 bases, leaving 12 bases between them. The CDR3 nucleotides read TGTGCCATCAAACGGGATTCTAATGAAAAACTGTTTTTT. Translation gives CAIKRDSNEKLFF.

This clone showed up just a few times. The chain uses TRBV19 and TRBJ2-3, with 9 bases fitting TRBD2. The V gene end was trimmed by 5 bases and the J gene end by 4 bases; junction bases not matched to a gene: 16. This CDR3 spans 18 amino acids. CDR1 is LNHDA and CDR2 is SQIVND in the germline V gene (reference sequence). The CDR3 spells CASSDHDWASGEADTQYF. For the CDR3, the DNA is TGTGCCAGTAGTGACCACGACTGGGCTAGCGGGGAGGCAGATACGCAGTATTTT.

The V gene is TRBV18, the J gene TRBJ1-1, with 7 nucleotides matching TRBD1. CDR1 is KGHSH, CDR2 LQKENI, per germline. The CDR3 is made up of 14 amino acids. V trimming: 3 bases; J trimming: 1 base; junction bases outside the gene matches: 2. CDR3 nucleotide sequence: TGTGCCAGCTCACCGCAGGGGGGGAACACTGAAGCTTTCTTT. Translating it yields CASSPQGGNTEAFF. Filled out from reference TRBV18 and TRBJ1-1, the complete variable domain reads NAGVMQNPRHLVRRRGQEARLRCSPMKGHSHVYWYRQLPEEGLKFMVYLQKENIIDESGMPKERFSAEFPKEGPSILRIQQVVRGDSAAYFCASSPQGGNTEAFFGQGTRLTVV.

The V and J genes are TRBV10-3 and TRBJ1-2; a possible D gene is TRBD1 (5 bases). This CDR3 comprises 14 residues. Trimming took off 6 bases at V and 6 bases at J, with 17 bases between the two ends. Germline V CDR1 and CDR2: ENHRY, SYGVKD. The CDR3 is CAISPGGTINGYTF. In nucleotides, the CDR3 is TGTGCCATCAGCCCGGGGGGAACGATCAATGGCTACACCTTC.

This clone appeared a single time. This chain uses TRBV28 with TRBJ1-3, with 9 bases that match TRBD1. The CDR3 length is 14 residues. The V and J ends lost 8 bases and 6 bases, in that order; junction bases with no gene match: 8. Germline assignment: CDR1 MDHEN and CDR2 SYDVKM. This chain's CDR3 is CASYPGQGVNTIYF. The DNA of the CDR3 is TGTGCCAGCTACCCGGGACAGGGAGTAAACACCATATATTTT.

CDR3 in amino acids: CASSESPDYGYTF. CDR3 in DNA: TGTGCCAGCAGTGAATCGCCGGACTATGGCTACACCTTC. This chain connects TRBV2 to TRBJ1-2; D is uncertain. The V and J ends lost 2 bases and 3 bases respectively, with 7 bases between them. This CDR3 has 13 amino acids. Germline CDR1 reads SNHLY; CDR2 reads FYNNEI.

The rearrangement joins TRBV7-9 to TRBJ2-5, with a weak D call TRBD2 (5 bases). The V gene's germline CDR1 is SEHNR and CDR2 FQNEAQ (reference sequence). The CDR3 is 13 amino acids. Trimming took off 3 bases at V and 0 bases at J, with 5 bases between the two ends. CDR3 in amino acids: CASSFGNQETQYF. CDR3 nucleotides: TGTGCCAGCAGCTTCGGGAACCAAGAGACCCAGTACTTC.

CDR3 bases: TGCGCCAGCAGCCGGGACACAGGAAACACCATATATTTT. Protein product: CASSRDTGNTIYF. The V call is TRBV4-3, the J call TRBJ1-3; D perhaps matches TRBD1 (6 bases). The CDR3 runs to 13 residues. V lost 4 bases and J 4 bases, leaving 8 bases between the germline ends. The germline V gene encodes CDR1 LGHNA and CDR2 YSLEER.

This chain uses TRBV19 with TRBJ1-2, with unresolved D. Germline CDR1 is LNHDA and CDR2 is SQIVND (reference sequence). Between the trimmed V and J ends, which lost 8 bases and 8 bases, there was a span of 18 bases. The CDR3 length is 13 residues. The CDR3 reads CASGTEITGGYTF. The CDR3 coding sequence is TGTGCCAGTGGAACGGAAATTACGGGGGGCTACACCTTC.

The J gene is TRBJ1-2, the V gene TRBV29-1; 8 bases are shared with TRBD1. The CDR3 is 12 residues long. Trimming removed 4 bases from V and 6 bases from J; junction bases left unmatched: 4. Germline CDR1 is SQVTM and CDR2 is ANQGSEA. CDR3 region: CSVVGQGHGYTF. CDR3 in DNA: TGCAGCGTTGTAGGACAGGGACATGGCTACACCTTC.

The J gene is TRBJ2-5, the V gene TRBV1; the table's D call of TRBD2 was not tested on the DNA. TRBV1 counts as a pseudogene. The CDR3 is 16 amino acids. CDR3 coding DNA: TGCACCAGCAGCCAAGAAGTCAGCGGGGGCTCCATGAACCAGTACTTC. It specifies CTSSQEVSGGSMNQYF.

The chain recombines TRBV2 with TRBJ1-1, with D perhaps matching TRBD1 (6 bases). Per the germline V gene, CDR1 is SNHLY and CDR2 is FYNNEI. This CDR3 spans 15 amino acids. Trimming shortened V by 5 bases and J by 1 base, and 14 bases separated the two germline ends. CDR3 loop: CASSIYTGPNTEAFF. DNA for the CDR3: TGTGCCAGCAGTATATATACAGGGCCGAACACTGAAGCTTTCTTT.